One and the same sample provided the 2 T cell receptor delta chains below, sequenced in a study of gamma-delta chains in newborns, infants, children. TCRdb re-called clones from the reads via CATT. The table shows 3,500 to 4,500 delta-chain clones, with approximately 2% occurring only once. Specimen: blood. These receptor sequences come from a child who was a newborn, infant or young child, either healthy, febrile or measles-vaccinated (not recorded which).

This clone ranks as large (0.1 to 1%). Other DNA sequences within the sample encode an identical CDR3. The chain uses TRDV2 and TRDJ3, with D perhaps TRDD3 (6 bases). The V end lost 0 bases, the J end lost 0 bases, and 11 bases lay between the germline ends. Germline V gene lookup returns CDR1 GEAIGNYY and CDR2 EKD. The CDR3 has 18 residues. The CDR3 loop reads CACDTWGSSSWDTRQMFF. For the CDR3, the DNA is TGTGCCTGTGACACCTGGGGATCCAGCTCCTGGGACACCCGACAGATGTTTTTC.

A note on this clone: This DNA translates differently at residue 11 from the TCRdb protein, which is that of a much larger clone; a read error is likely, and the protein shown is the DNA's own translation. The chain has TRDV3 and TRDJ1; the D gene is possibly TRDD3 (6 bases). Trimming took 0 bases from V and 0 from J, leaving 29 bases between them. This CDR3 has 20 amino acids. Germline V gene data show CDR1 as TVYSNPD and CDR2 as GDNSRS (reference sequence). As DNA, the CDR3 is TGTGCCTTTAGCGCCTCCGCTGATCTGGGGCCCGTCCCTTACACCGATAAACTCATCTTT. Amino acids: CAFSASADLGPVPYTDKLIF.